This TCR beta chain was observed in a study of blood T cell repertoires in COVID-19. This CDR3 has 15 amino acids. The V and J ends lost 0 bases and 2 bases respectively, with 10 bases between them. CDR1 is MNHEY, CDR2 SVGAGI, per germline. The table came from immunoSEQ multiplex PCR; TCRdb's copy has only in-frame clones and leaves some out. The table has around 280,000 clones, roughly nine tenths seen once. The gene calls are TRBV6-5 and TRBJ1-2; D might be TRBD1 (5 bases). This sequence originates from a woman aged 40 to 50 who had recovered from COVID-19. Sequencing was performed on PBMCs or T cells enriched from blood (not recorded which). The DNA for the CDR3 is TGTGCCAGCAGTTACTCGGGCAGGGCAAACTATGGCTACACCTTC. It translates to CASSYSGRANYGYTF.